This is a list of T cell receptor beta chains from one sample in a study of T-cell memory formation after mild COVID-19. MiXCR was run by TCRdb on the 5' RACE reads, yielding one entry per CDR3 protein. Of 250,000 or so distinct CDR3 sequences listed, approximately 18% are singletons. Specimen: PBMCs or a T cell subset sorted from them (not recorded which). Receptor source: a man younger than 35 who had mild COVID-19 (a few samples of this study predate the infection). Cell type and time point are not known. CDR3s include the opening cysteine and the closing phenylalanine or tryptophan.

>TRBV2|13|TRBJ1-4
CASEAGAYEKLFF
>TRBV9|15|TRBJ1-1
CASSEGQGGNTEAFF
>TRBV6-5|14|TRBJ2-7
CASSYSFRIYEQYF
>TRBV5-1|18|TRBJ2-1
CASSSPTELAGLYNEQFF
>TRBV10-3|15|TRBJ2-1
CAIRRDFLEGDEQFF
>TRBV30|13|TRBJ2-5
CAWSARDSTPKYF
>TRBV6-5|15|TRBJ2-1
CASSYYRGPYNEQFF
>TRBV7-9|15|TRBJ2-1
CASSETSESYNEQFF
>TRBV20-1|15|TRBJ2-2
CSATIGTSDTGELFF
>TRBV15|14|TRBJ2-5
CATSGAGGQETQYF
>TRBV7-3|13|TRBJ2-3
CASSLGRYLDQYF
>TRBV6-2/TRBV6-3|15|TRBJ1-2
CASSYSIRGNYGYTF
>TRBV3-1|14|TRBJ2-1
CASSQAGAGTRQFF
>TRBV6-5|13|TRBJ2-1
CASRLPGTFYEFF
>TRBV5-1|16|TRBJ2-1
CASSLGRGAAYNEQFF
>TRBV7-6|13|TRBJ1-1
CASSLEAGGEAFF
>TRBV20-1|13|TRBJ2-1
CSANEGQINEQFF
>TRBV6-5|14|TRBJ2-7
CASSYSYRGYEQYF
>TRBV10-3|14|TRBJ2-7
CAISEGAGPYEQYF
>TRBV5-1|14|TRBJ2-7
CASSLEVGAYEQYF
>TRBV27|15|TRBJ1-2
CASSWGTGGTYGYTF
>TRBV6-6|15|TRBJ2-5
CASSTGTGYGETQYF
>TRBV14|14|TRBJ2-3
CASRGLGATDTQYF
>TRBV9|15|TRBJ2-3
CASSVVATGTDTQYF
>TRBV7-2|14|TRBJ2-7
CASSFTPGGYEQYF
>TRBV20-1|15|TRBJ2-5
CSARELTSGQETQYF
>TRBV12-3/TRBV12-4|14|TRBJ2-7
CASRPPGVAYEQYF
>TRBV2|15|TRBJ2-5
CASSDSGLAEETQYF
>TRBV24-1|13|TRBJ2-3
CATSEASTDTQYF
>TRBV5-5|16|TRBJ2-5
CASSPRQGGSQETQYF
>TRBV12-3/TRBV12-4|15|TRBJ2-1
CASSLAAPRGLEQFF
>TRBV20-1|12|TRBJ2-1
CSGESVGYEQFF
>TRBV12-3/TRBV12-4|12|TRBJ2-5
CASSATKETQYF
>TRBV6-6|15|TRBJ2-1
CASSSPGGGHNEQFF
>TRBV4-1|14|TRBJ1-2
CASSLDTIGYGYTF
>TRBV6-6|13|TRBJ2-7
CATDSGLNYEQYF
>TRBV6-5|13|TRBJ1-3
CASSPEVGNTIYF
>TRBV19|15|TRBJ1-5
CASSIEAGYDQPQHF
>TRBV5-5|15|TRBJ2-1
CASSLDQGIHNEQFF
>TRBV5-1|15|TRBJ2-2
CASRLGGSNTGELFF
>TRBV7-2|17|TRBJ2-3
CASSSQTGGGSTDTQYF
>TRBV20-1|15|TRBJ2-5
CSARIAGGYQETQYF
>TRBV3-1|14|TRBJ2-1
CASEDRAGYNEQFF
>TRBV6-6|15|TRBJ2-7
CASSYPLGRSYEQYF
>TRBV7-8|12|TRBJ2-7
CASTSPLFPVYF
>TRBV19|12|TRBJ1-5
CASEAQNQPQHF
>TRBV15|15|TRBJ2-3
CATSRRAGGTDTQYF
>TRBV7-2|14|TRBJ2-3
CASSLGAGPDTQYF
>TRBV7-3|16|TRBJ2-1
CASSKKVAGAYNEQFF
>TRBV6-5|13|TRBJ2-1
CASSSPAGNEQFF
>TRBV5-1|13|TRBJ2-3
CASSLWGTDTQYF
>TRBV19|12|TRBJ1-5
CASSMGNQPQHF
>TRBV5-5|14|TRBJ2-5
CASSHPGTSETQYF
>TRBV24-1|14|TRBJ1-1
CATEEGHPSFRAFF
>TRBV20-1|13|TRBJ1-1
CSARSDRDTEAFF
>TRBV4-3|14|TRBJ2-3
CASSQVQGANTQYF
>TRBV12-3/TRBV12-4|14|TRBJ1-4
CASQGDLTNEKLFF
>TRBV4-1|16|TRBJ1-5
CASSQEIDRFRQPQHF
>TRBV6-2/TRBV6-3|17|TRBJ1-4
CASSRPGTGAVREKLFF
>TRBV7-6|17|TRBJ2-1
CASSYPTRGGSYNEQFF